This TCR beta chain was sequenced in a study of shared clonotypes between healthy human individuals. General observations from the study: A handful of donors had about 5% of their naive CD4 clonotypes in common. Collection of samples was limited to blood; tissue repertoires likely differ.

With respect to this clone: Its antigen is not identified.

Assay used: immunoSEQ multiplex PCR; TCRdb lists only in-frame clones, some missing. The profile shows just over 2,000,000 clones, roughly 94% of them singletons. Naive CD8 populations comprised CD45RO-negative cells positively selected for CCR7, excluding terminally differentiated effector memory CD45RA+ cells. With 4 bases removed from V and 2 bases from J, the gap between germline ends came to 11 bases. This CDR3 has 14 residues. The germline V gene has CDR1 KGHSH and CDR2 LQKENI. The gene calls are TRBV18 and TRBJ1-1; TRBD1 is a possible D gene (6 bases). The sequence was obtained from a man aged 18 to 29 in good health. Sequencing was done on a sample of naive CD8+ T cells sorted from blood. The CDR3 DNA reads as TGTGCCAGCTCACGGGACACTGGAAACACTGAAGCTTTCTTT. Amino acid sequence: CASSRDTGNTEAFF.